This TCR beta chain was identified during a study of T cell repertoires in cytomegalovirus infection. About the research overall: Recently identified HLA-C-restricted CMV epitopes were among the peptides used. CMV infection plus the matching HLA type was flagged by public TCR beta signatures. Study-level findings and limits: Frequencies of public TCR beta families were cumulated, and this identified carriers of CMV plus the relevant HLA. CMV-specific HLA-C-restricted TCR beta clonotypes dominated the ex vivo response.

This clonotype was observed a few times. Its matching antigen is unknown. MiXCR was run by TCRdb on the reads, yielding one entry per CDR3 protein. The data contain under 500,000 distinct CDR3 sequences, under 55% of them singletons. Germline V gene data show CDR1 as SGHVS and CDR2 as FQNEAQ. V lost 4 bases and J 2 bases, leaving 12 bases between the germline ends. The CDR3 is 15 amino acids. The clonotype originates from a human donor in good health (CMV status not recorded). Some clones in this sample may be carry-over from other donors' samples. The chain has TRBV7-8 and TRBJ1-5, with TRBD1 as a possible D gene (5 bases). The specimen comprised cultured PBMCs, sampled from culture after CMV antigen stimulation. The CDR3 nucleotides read TGTGCCAGCAGCTGGGGGGAATATGGCAATCAGCCCCAGCATTTT. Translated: CASSWGEYGNQPQHF.